Listed below are T cell receptor beta chains from one sample, sequenced in a study of T cells in Graves' hyperthyroidism and ophthalmopathy. TCRdb itself ran the multiplex PCR reads through MiXCR, one entry per CDR3 protein. The data show hundreds of thousands of distinct CDR3 sequences, around 20% seen once. The sample taken for sequencing was blood. All receptors derive from a man under 40 with Graves' ophthalmopathy. Both conserved end residues are part of each CDR3. D genes are given only for firm matches. Size is stated for part of the rows, as once, few or many counts, or as a class when the clone is expanded.

CDR3: CASSQPTGKEVNTGELFF
DNA: TGTGCCAGCAGCCAGCCTACAGGGAAAGAGGTTAACACCGGGGAGCTGTTTTTT
D: -
size: few
length: 18
V: TRBV7-9
J: TRBJ2-2

CDR3: CAWAIGSETQYF
DNA: TGTGCCTGGGCGATCGGGTCAGAGACCCAGTACTTC
D: -
size: few
length: 12
V: TRBV30
J: TRBJ2-5

CDR3: CSAPDRTDTQYF
DNA: TGCAGTGCACCGGACCGCACAGATACGCAGTATTTT
D: -
size: few
length: 12
V: TRBV20-1
J: TRBJ2-3

CDR3: CAITPGTSGRTEQYF
DNA: TGTGCCATCACCCCCGGGACTAGCGGGAGAACCGAGCAGTACTTC
D: TRBD2
size: -
length: 15
V: TRBV10-3
J: TRBJ2-7

CDR3: CSGTGTGVAGYTF
DNA: TGCAGCGGTACCGGGACAGGGGTCGCTGGCTACACCTTC
D: TRBD1
size: -
length: 13
V: TRBV29-1
J: TRBJ1-2

CDR3: CAISRTETSNYGYTF
DNA: TGTGCCATCAGCAGGACAGAAACAAGTAACTATGGCTACACCTTC
D: -
size: few
length: 15
V: TRBV10-3
J: TRBJ1-2

CDR3: CASSQSTSGRGGIRNEQFF
DNA: TGTGCCAGCAGCCAAAGCACTAGCGGGAGAGGTGGTATCCGGAATGAGCAGTTCTTC
D: TRBD2
size: many
length: 19
V: TRBV3-1
J: TRBJ2-1

CDR3: CASSWGGRIADTQYF
DNA: TGTGCCAGCAGTTGGGGCGGTAGGATCGCAGATACGCAGTATTTT
D: -
size: -
length: 15
V: TRBV12-3/TRBV12-4
J: TRBJ2-3

CDR3: CATSRDGLAEETQYF
DNA: TGTGCCACCAGCAGAGACGGACTAGCGGAAGAGACCCAGTACTTC
D: TRBD2
size: once
length: 15
V: TRBV15
J: TRBJ2-5

CDR3: CASSFQGGDQGDTQYF
DNA: TGCGCCAGCAGTTTCCAGGGCGGGGATCAGGGAGATACGCAGTATTTT
D: -
size: many
length: 16
V: TRBV5-1
J: TRBJ2-3

CDR3: CASSLAISGRVYEQYF
DNA: TGTGCCAGCAGCTTAGCCATTAGCGGGAGGGTGTACGAGCAGTACTTC
D: TRBD2
size: few
length: 16
V: TRBV7-2
J: TRBJ2-7

CDR3: CSVDRRYTDTQYF
DNA: TGCAGCGTTGACAGGCGATACACAGATACGCAGTATTTT
D: -
size: -
length: 13
V: TRBV29-1
J: TRBJ2-3

CDR3: CAISPRSGGDLYEQYF
DNA: TGTGCCATCAGCCCTCGGTCAGGGGGCGATCTCTACGAGCAGTACTTC
D: TRBD1
size: -
length: 16
V: TRBV10-3
J: TRBJ2-7

CDR3: CASSYNRNEQYF
DNA: TGTGCCAGCAGTTATAACAGGAACGAGCAGTACTTC
D: -
size: -
length: 12
V: TRBV12-3/TRBV12-4
J: TRBJ2-7

CDR3: CASSSKQGPGEQYF
DNA: TGTGCCAGCAGCTCTAAACAGGGCCCGGGAGAGCAGTACTTC
D: -
size: many
length: 14
V: TRBV11-2
J: TRBJ2-7